This passage covers 25 T cell receptor beta chains from one sample sequenced in a study of blood T cell repertoires in COVID-19. Measured with immunoSEQ multiplex PCR; TCRdb has only the in-frame clones, and not every one. This sample yields 150,000 or so clones, of which roughly 84% are seen a single time; around 1.2% belongs to the top ten. Material: peripheral blood. The receptor set was obtained from a man aged 55 to 70 who had recovered from COVID-19.

This sequence joins TRBV5-1 and TRBJ2-1, with 8 bases fitting TRBD1. Germline loops: CDR1 SGHRS, CDR2 YFSETQ. The J segment lost 8 bases and the V segment lost 3 bases, leaving 7 bases of the junction unmatched. The CDR3 loop spans 14 amino acids. The DNA of the CDR3 is TGCGCCAGCAGCTGGGGACAGGCCTGGGATGAGCAGTTCTTC. This encodes CASSWGQAWDEQFF. Full variable domain (outside the CDR3, taken from reference TRBV5-1 and TRBJ2-1): KAGVTQTPRYLIKTRGQQVTLSCSPISGHRSVSWYQQTPGQGLQFLFEYFSETQRNKGNFPGRFSGRQFSNSRSEMNVSTLELGDSALYLCASSWGQAWDEQFFGPGTRLTVL.

This sequence joins TRBV7-9 and TRBJ2-3; D not resolved. Trimming took 2 bases from V and 6 from J, leaving 15 bases between them. The CDR3 loop spans 15 amino acids. Germline V gene data show CDR1 as SEHNR and CDR2 as FQNEAQ (reference sequence). CDR3 sequence reads: CASSLNRLNLDTQYF. The CDR3 DNA follows: TGTGCCAGCAGCTTAAACAGATTAAACTTGGATACGCAGTATTTT.

V is TRBV7-2 and J is TRBJ1-3, with 7 bases lining up with TRBD1. The V segment lost 0 bases and the J segment 7 bases; nucleotides outside the gene matches: 3. Per the germline V gene, CDR1 is SGHTA and CDR2 is FQGNSA. The CDR3 length is 14 residues. CDR3 DNA: TGTGCCAGCAGCTTAGCTGGGACAGCCAACACCATATATTTT. Translated: CASSLAGTANTIYF. The full variable domain, rest sourced from reference TRBV7-2 and TRBJ1-3, is GAGVSQSPSNKVTEKGKDVELRCDPISGHTALYWYRQSLGQGLEFLIYFQGNSAPDKSGLPSDRFSAERTGGSVSTLTIQRTQQEDSAVYLCASSLAGTANTIYFGEGSWLTVV.

The chain combines TRBV27 with TRBJ1-1; D might be TRBD1 (5 bases). V lost 5 bases to trimming and J lost 8 bases, with 15 bases between them. This CDR3 has 13 amino acids. Germline V lookup: CDR1 MNHEY, CDR2 SMNVEV (reference sequence). CDR3 sequence: CASSLNRDLEAFF. The CDR3, as DNA: TGTGCCAGCAGTCTCAACCGGGACTTGGAAGCTTTCTTT.

CDR3 DNA: TGTGCCAGCAGCTTAGGGGGAGGTGGAAACACCATATATTTT. Amino acid sequence: CASSLGGGGNTIYF. This chain uses TRBV11-2 with TRBJ1-3; D gene unclear. Germline lookup yields CDR1 SGHAT and CDR2 FQNNGV. Trimming took 1 base from V and 3 from J, leaving 7 bases between them. The CDR3 is made up of 14 amino acids.

V gene TRBV25-1 combines with J gene TRBJ2-5, with D possibly matching TRBD2 (6 bases). Trimming pared 2 bases from V and 5 bases from J, leaving 9 bases between. The CDR3 spans 13 residues. Germline CDR1 and CDR2: MGHDK and SYGVNS. The CDR3 region is CASSERLGETQYF. DNA of the CDR3: TGTGCCAGCAGTGAAAGACTAGGGGAGACCCAGTACTTC.

Only one count was recorded for this clone. J is TRBJ1-3 and V is TRBV27, with D tentatively TRBD1 (5 bases). The V and J ends lost 6 bases and 2 bases respectively, with 11 bases between them. Germline V lookup: CDR1 MNHEY, CDR2 SMNVEV (reference sequence). The CDR3 consists of 14 residues. CDR3 region: CASRGTGAGNTIYF. In DNA form, the CDR3 reads TGTGCCAGCAGAGGTACAGGCGCTGGAAACACCATATATTTT.

In this sample, this clone turned up a few times. The V gene is TRBV19, the J gene TRBJ2-7; 11 bases are a match to TRBD1. CDR1 is LNHDA, CDR2 SQIVND, per germline (reference sequence). This CDR3 is 16 amino acids long. With V trimmed by 6 bases and J by 1 base, 8 bases remained unmatched. DNA of the CDR3: TGTGCCAGTAGCCCCCGGGACAGGGGGAAGTCCTACGAGCAGTACTTC. Its translation: CASSPRDRGKSYEQYF.

The CDR3 DNA sequence: TGTGCCATCAGTCCGGGACAGCGCAATTCACCCCTCCACTTT. As protein: CAISPGQRNSPLHF. The chain couples TRBV10-3 to TRBJ1-6, with 7 bases fitting TRBD1. V lost 5 bases, J lost 7 bases, and 5 bases stayed unmatched. The CDR3 has 14 residues. Germline CDR1 is ENHRY and CDR2 is SYGVKD.

The chain has TRBV4-1 and TRBJ1-1, with a tentative D call TRBD1 (5 bases). The CDR3 is made up of 15 amino acids. Trimming left V 0 bases short and J 4 bases short, with 12 bases between. Germline V gene sequence: CDR1 MGHRA, CDR2 YSYEKL. DNA for the CDR3: TGCGCCAGCAGCCAAGATAGAAAAGGGGTCACTGAAGCTTTCTTT. Its translation is CASSQDRKGVTEAFF.

The chain recombines TRBV7-8 with TRBJ2-5; D may be TRBD1 (6 bases). Trimming took 5 bases from V and 1 from J, leaving 11 bases between them. The CDR3 sequence is 14 residues long. Looked up from germline, CDR1 is SGHVS and CDR2 is FQNEAQ. The CDR3 reads CASSKQGVQETQYF. The CDR3 nucleotides are TGTGCCAGCAGCAAACAGGGTGTCCAAGAGACCCAGTACTTC.

The chain joins TRBV5-1 to TRBJ1-1; D not certain. The germline V and J ends were trimmed by 0 bases and 12 bases, with 12 bases remaining between them. CDR1 is SGHRS, CDR2 YFSETQ, per germline. CDR3 length equals 12 residues. CDR3 in DNA: TGCGCCAGCAGCTTGGCCGAGGAAGGCTCTTTCTTT. Its protein is CASSLAEEGSFF.

This chain joins TRBV7-2 and TRBJ2-2; maybe TRBD2 (6 bases). Trimming pared 8 bases from V and 5 bases from J, leaving 15 bases between. Germline CDR1 reads SGHTA; CDR2 reads FQGNSA. CDR3 length equals 14 residues. The CDR3 loop reads CASRPHSGTGELFF. The DNA for the CDR3 is TGTGCCAGCCGACCCCATAGCGGTACCGGGGAGCTGTTTTTT.

The chain employs TRBV6-5 and TRBJ2-3; 10 bases align to TRBD2. The V gene's germline CDR1 is MNHEY and CDR2 SVGAGI. Unmatched junction bases numbered 9, after V lost 2 bases and J lost 7 bases. CDR3 length: 16 residues. The CDR3 loop is CASSYPPSGGAHTQYF. The CDR3 coding sequence is TGTGCCAGCAGTTACCCCCCCAGCGGGGGGGCACATACGCAGTATTTT.

The rearrangement uses TRBV24-1 and TRBJ1-1; 8 nucleotides match TRBD1. The length of the CDR3 is 14 residues. Per germline, CDR1 KGHDR and CDR2 SFDVKD. Trimming at V came to 4 bases and at J to 7 bases, leaving 7 bases not matched to a gene. The DNA for the CDR3 is TGTGCCACCAGTGAATCGGACAGGGTCCGTGAAGCTTTCTTT. It translates to CATSESDRVREAFF.

The CDR3: CASSLTPVIGGGEHGYTF. In DNA form, the CDR3 reads TGTGCCAGCAGCCTCACACCCGTCATAGGGGGGGGAGAGCATGGCTACACCTTC. The genes are TRBV11-2 and TRBJ1-2, with TRBD1 as a possible D gene (6 bases). The length of the CDR3 is 18 residues. Germline loops: CDR1 SGHAT, CDR2 FQNNGV. The V end lost 5 bases, the J end lost 6 bases, and 28 bases lay between the germline ends.

This rearrangement joins TRBV18 to TRBJ2-2; the match to TRBD2 covers 11 bases. CDR3 length equals 17 residues. Germline V gives CDR1 KGHSH, CDR2 LQKENI. Germline trimming cut 4 bases from V and 10 bases from J; bases unmatched to any gene: 14. This chain's CDR3 is CASSHSGTSGGREELFF. CDR3 nucleotide sequence: TGTGCCAGCTCACACTCCGGCACTAGCGGGGGCAGAGAGGAGCTGTTTTTT.

This chain connects TRBV5-6 to TRBJ2-3; D may be TRBD1 (6 bases). CDR1 SGHDT and CDR2 YYEEEE come from the germline V gene. Trimming removed 4 bases at V and 10 bases at J, with 22 bases between. The CDR3 runs to 15 residues. The CDR3 here is CASSRDRPAVGAQYF. CDR3 in DNA: TGTGCCAGCAGCCGTGACAGGCCTGCCGTAGGGGCGCAGTATTTT.

This chain joins TRBV11-2 and TRBJ1-6; 8 nucleotides agree with TRBD1. V was pared by 5 bases and J by 10 bases, with 7 bases of the junction left unmatched. The CDR3 is 14 residues long. Germline CDR1 SGHAT, CDR2 FQNNGV. DNA of the CDR3: TGTGCCAGCAGCCCATTGACAGGGGAATCACCCCTCCACTTT. It translates to CASSPLTGESPLHF.

The rearrangement links TRBV5-1 to TRBJ2-7, with 7 bases that match TRBD1. There are 17 residues in the CDR3. V gave up 2 bases and J gave up 1 base; unmatched junction bases: 12. Germline values: CDR1 SGHRS, CDR2 YFSETQ. CDR3 coding DNA: TGCGCCAGCAGCTTTGCCCCCAAGGGGGCGCCTTCCTACGAGCAGTACTTC. Encoded protein: CASSFAPKGAPSYEQYF.

This clone showed up just a few times. V usage is TRBV2 and J usage is TRBJ1-6; TRBD1 agrees at 11 bases. V was pared by 6 bases and J by 6 bases, with 4 bases of the junction left unmatched. Germline CDR1 SNHLY, CDR2 FYNNEI. The CDR3 spans 15 residues. CDR3 sequence (DNA): TGTGCCAGCAGCGGGACAGGGGGAAGTAATTCACCCCTCCACTTT. Translated: CASSGTGGSNSPLHF.

The J gene is TRBJ2-5, the V gene TRBV30, with 13 bases matching TRBD2. J was trimmed by 5 bases and V by 5 bases; bases with no gene match: 5. The CDR3 contains 14 residues. Germline CDR1 GTSNPN, CDR2 SVGIG (reference sequence). The chain's CDR3 is CAWGLAGDGETQYF. The CDR3 DNA reads TGTGCCTGGGGACTAGCGGGGGACGGGGAGACCCAGTACTTC. The variable domain in full, completed from reference TRBV30 and TRBJ2-5, reads SQTIHQWPATLVQPVGSPLSLECTVEGTSNPNLYWYRQAAGRGLQLLFYSVGIGQISSEVPQNLSASRPQDRQFILSSKKLLLSDSGFYLCAWGLAGDGETQYFGPGTRLLVL.

V usage is TRBV24-1 and J usage is TRBJ2-5, with D tentatively TRBD2 (6 bases). The CDR3 is made up of 16 amino acids. V lost 4 bases and J 0 bases, leaving 14 bases between the germline ends. Per germline, CDR1 KGHDR and CDR2 SFDVKD. The CDR3 loop is CATSEGVGGYQETQYF. CDR3 DNA: TGTGCCACCAGTGAGGGTGTCGGGGGATACCAAGAGACCCAGTACTTC.

The CDR3 DNA sequence: TGTGCCAGCAGTGCTTTTAGGGGCGGGGATGAAGCTTTCTTT. Protein: CASSAFRGGDEAFF. The rearrangement links TRBV25-1 to TRBJ1-1; weak D call: TRBD1 (5 bases). The CDR3 has 14 amino acids. Between the trimmed V and J ends, which lost 4 bases and 7 bases, there was a span of 16 bases. The V gene's germline CDR1 is MGHDK and CDR2 SYGVNS.

The chain employs TRBV6-5 and TRBJ2-7, with 7 positions matching TRBD1. The germline gives CDR1 MNHEY, CDR2 SVGAGI. The V gene end was trimmed by 8 bases and the J gene end by 6 bases; junction bases not matched to a gene: 16. The CDR3 sequence is 15 residues long. The CDR3 DNA reads as TGTGCCAGCGAAGGGAACAGGGGCCCCGCGCGCGAGCAGTACTTC. Protein: CASEGNRGPAREQYF.